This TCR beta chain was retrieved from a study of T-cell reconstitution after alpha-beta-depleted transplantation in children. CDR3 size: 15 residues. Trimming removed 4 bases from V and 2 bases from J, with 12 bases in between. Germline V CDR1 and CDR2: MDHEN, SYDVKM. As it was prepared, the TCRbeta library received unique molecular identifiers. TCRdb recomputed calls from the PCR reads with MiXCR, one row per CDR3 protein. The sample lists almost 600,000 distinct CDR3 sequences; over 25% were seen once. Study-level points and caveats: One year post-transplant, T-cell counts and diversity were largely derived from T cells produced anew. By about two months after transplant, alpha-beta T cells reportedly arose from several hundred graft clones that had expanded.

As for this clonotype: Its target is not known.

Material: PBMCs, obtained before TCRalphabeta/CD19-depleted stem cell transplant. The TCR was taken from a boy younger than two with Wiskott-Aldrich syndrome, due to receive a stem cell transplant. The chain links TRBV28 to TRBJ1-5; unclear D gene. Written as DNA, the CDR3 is TGTGCCAGCAGTTGGACGGGCTCAGGCAATCAGCCCCAGCATTTT. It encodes CASSWTGSGNQPQHF.